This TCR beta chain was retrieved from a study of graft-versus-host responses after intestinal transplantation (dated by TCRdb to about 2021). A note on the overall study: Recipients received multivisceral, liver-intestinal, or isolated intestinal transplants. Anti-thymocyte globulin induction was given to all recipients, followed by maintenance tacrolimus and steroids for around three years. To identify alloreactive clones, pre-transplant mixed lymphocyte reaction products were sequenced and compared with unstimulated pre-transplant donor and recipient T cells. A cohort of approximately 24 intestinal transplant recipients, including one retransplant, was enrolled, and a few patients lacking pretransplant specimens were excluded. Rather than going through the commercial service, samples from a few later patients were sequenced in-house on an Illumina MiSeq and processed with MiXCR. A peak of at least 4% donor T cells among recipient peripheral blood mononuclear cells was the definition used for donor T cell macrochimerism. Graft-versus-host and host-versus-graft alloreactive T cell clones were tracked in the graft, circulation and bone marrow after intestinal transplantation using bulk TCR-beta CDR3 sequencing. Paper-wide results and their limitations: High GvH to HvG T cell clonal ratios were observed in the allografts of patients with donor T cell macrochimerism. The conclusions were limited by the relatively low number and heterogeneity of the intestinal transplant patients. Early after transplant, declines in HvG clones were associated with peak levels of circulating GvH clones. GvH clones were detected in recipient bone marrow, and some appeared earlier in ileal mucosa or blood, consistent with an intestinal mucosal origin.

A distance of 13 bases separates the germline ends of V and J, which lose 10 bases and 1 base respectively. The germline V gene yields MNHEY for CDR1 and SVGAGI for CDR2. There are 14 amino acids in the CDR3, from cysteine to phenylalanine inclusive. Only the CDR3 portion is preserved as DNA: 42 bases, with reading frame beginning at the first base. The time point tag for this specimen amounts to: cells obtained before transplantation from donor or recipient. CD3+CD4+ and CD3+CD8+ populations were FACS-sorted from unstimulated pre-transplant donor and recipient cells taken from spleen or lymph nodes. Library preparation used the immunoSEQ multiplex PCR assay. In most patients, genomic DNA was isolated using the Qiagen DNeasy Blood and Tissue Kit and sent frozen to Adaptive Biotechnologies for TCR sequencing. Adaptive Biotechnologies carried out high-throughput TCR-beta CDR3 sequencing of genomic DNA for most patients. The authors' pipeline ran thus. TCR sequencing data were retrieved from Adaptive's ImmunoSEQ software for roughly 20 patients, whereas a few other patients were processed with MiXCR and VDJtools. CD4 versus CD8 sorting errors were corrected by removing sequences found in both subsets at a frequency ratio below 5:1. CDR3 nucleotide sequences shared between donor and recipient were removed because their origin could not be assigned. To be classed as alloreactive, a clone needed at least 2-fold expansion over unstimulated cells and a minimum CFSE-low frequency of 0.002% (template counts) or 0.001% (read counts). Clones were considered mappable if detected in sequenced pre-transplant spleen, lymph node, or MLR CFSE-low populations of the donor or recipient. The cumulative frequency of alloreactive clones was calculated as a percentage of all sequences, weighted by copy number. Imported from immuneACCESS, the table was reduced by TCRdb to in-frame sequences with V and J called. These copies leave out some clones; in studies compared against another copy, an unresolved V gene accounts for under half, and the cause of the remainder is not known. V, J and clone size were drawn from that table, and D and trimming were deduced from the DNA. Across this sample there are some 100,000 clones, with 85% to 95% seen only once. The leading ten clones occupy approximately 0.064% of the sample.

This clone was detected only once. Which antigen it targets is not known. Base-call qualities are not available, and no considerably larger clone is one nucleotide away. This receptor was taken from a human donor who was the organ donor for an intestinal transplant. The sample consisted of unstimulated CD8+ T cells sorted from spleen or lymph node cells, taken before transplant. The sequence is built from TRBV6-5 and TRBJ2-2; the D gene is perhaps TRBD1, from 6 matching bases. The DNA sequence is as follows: TGTGCCACCCAGGGACACTTGAACACCGGGGAGCTGTTTTTT. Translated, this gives CATQGHLNTGELFF.